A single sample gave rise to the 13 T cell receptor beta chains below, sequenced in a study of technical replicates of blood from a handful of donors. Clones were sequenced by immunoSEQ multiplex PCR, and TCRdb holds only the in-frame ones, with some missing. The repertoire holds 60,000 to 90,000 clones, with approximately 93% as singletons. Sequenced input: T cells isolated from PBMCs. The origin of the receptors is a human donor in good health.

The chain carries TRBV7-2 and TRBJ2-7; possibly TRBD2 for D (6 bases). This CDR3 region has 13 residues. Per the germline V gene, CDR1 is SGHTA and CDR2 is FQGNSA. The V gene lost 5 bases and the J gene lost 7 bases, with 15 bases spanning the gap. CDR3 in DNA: TGTGCCAGCAGCCGGGTCGGACGGGGGGAGCAGTACTTC. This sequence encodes CASSRVGRGEQYF.

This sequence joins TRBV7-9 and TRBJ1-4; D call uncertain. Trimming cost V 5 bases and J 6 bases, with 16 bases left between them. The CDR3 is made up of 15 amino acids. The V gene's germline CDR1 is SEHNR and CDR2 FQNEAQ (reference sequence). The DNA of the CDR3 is TGTGCCAGCAGCCCGGGTTGGGGAGCGGATGAAAAACTGTTTTTT. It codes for CASSPGWGADEKLFF.

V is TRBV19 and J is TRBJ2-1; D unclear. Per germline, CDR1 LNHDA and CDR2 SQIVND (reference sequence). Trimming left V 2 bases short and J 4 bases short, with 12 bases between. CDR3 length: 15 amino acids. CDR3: CASSIPPPEYNEQFF. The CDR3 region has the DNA TGTGCCAGTAGTATACCCCCTCCGGAGTACAATGAGCAGTTCTTC. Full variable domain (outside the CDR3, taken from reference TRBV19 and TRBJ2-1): DGGITQSPKYLFRKEGQNVTLSCEQNLNHDAMYWYRQDPGQGLRLIYYSQIVNDFQKGDIAEGYSVSREKKESFPLTVTSAQKNPTAFYLCASSIPPPEYNEQFFGPGTRLTVL.

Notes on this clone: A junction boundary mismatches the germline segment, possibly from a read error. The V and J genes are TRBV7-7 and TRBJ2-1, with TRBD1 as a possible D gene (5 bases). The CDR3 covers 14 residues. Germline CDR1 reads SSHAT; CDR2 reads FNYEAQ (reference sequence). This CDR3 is CASSPPIAGNEQFF. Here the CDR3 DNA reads TGTGCTAGCAGCCCGCCGATCGCAGGGAATGAGCAGTTCTTC.

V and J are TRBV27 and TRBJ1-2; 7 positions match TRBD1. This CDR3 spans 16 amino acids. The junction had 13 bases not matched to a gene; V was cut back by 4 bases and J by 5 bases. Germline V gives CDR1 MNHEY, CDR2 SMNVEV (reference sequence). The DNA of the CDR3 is TGTGCCAGCAGTTCTTACCCCGGGACAGAAAATTATGGCTACACCTTC. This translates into CASSSYPGTENYGYTF.

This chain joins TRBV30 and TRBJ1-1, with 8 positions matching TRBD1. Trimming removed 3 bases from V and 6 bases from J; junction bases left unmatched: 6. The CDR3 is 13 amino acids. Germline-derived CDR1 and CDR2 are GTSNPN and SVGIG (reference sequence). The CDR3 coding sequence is TGTGCCTGGAGACCGACAGGGGCGGCTGAAGCTTTCTTT. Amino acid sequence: CAWRPTGAAEAFF.

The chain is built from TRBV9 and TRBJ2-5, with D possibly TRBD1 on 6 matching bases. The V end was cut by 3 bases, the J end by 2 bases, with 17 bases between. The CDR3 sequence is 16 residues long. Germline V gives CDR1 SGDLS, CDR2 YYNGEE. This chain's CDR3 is CASSAFIGGVQETQYF. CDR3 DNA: TGTGCCAGCAGCGCCTTCATTGGGGGCGTACAAGAGACCCAGTACTTC.

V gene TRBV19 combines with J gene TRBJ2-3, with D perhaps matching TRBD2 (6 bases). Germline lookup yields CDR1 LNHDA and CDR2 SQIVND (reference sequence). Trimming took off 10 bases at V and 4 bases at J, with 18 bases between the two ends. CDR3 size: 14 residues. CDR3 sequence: CATGLPGEADTQYF. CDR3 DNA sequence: TGTGCCACCGGCCTTCCGGGAGAAGCAGATACGCAGTATTTT.

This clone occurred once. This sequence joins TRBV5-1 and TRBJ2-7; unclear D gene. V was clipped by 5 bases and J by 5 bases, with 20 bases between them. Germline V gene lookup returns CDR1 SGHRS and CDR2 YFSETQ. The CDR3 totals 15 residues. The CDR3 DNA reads TGCGCCAGCAGATTTTCATCCGGTCCCTTCCACGAGCAGTACTTC. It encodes CASRFSSGPFHEQYF.

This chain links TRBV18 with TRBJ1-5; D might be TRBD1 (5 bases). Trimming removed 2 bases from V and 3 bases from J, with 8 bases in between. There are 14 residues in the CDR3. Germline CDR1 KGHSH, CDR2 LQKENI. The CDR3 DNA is TGTGCCAGCTCACCATCGGGGGACAATCAGCCCCAGCATTTT. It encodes CASSPSGDNQPQHF.

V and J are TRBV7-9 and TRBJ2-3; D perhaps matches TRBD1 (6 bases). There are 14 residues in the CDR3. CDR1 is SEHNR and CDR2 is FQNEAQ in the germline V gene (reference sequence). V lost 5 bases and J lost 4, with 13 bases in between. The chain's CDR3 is CASSPARGSDTQYF. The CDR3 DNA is TGTGCCAGCAGCCCCGCTAGGGGGTCAGATACGCAGTATTTT. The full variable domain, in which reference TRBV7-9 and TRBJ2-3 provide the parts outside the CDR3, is DTGVSQNPRHKITKRGQNVTFRCDPISEHNRLYWYRQTLGQGPEFLTYFQNEAQLEKSRLLSDRFSAERPKGSFSTLEIQRTEQGDSAMYLCASSPARGSDTQYFGPGTRLTVL.

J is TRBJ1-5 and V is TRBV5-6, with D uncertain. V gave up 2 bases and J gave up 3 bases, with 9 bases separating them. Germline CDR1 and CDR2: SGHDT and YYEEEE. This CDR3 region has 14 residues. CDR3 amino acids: CASSFGESNQPQHF. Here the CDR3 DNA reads TGTGCCAGCAGCTTTGGGGAGTCCAATCAGCCCCAGCATTTT. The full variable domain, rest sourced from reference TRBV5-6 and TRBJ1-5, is DAGVTQSPTHLIKTRGQQVTLRCSPKSGHDTVSWYQQALGQGPQFIFQYYEEEERQRGNFPDRFSGHQFPNYSSELNVNALLLGDSALYLCASSFGESNQPQHFGDGTRLSIL.

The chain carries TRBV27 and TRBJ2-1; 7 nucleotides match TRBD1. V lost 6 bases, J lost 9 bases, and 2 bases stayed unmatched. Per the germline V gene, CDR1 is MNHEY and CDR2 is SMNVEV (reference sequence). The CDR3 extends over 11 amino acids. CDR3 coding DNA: TGTGCCAGCAGAGGGGGCACTGAGCAGTTCTTC. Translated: CASRGGTEQFF.